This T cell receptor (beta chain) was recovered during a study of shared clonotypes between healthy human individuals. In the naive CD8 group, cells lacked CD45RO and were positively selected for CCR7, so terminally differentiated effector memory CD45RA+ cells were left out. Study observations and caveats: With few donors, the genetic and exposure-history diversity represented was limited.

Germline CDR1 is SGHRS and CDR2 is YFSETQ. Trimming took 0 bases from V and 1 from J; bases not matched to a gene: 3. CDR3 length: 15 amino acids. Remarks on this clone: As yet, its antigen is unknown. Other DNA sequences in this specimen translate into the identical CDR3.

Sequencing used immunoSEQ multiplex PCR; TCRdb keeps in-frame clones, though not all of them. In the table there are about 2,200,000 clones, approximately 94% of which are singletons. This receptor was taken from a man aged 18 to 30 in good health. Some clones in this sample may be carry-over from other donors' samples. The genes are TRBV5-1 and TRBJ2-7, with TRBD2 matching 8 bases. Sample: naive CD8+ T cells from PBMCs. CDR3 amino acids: CASSLAIAGSYEQYF. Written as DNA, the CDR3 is TGCGCCAGCAGCTTGGCGATAGCGGGATCCTACGAGCAGTACTTC.